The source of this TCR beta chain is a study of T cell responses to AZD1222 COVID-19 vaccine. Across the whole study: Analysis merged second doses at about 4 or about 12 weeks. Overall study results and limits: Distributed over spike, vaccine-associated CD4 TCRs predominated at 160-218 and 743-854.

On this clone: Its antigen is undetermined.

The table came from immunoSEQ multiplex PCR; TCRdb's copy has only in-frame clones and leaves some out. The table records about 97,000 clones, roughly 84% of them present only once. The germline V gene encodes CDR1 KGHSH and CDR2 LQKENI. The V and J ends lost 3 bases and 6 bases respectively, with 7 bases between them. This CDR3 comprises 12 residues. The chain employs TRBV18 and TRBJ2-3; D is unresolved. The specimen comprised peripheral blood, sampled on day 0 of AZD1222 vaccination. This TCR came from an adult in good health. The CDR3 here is CASSPAYDTQYF. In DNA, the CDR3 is TGTGCCAGCTCACCGGCTTACGATACGCAGTATTTT.